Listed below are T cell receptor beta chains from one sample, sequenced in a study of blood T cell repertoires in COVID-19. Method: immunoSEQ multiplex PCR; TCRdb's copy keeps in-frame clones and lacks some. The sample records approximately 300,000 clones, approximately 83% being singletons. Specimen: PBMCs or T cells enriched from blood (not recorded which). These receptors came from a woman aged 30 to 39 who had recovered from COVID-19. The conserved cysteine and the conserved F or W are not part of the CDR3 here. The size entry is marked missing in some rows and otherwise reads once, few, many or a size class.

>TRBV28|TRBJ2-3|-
ASRDTGTDTQY
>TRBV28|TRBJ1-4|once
ASRIQNRDRGKLDREKLF
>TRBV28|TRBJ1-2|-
ASSWEGGNGYT
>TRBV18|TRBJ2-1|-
ASSPRTSALSSYNEQF
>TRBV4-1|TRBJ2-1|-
ASSQGQDVSYNEQF
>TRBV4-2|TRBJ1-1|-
ASTKPRGNTEAF
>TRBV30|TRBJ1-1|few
AWSFWNTEAF
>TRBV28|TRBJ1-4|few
ASTFTGMYEKLF
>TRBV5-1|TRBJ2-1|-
ASSKGQGSYNEQF
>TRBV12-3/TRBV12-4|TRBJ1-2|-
ASSPGTGSGYT
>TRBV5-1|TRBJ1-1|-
ASSLVTGGVEAF
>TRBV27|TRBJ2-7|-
ASSKMSGTGDHEQY
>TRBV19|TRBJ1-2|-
ASAQGGADYGYT
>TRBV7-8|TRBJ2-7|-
ASSLVLSGGALLYEQY
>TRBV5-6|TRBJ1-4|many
ASSSGQGATNEKLF
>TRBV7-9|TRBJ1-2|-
ASSPTTGYGYT
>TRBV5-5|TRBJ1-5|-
ASSFLQGSNQPQH
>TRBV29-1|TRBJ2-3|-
SVETGGSPSDTQY
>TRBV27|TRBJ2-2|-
ASSLTWTRTGELF
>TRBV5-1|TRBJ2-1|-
ASSANSPAGSSYNEQF
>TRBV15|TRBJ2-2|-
ATSNPGGRNIGELF
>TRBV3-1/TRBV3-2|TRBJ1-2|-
ASSQERGRVLANYGYT
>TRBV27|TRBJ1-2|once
ASSLAFDRDSYGYT
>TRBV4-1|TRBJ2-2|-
ASSQFKGQNQHGELF
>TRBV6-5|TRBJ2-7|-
ASSYLLRDTYEQY
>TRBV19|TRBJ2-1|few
ASSMGAEGEQF
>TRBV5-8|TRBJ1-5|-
ASSDGTGNQPQH
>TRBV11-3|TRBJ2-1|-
ASRLAGGPCNEQF